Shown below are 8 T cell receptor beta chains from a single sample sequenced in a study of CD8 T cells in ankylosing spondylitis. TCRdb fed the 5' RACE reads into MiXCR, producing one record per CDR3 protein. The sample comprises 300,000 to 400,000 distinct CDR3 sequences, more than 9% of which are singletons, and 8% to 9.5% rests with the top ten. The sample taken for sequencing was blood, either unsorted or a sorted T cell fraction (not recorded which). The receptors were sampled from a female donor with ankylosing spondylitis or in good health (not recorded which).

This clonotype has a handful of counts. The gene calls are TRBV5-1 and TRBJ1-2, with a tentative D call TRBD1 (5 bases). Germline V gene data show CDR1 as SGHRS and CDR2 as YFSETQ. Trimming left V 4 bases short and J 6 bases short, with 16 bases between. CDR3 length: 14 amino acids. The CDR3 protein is CASSPGARGDGYTF. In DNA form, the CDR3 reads TGCGCCAGCAGCCCCGGGGCTCGCGGCGATGGCTACACCTTC.

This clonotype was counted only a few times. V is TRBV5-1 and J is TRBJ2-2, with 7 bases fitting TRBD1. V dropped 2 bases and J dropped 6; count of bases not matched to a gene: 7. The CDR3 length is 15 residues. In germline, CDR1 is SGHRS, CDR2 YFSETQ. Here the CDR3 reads CASSLGGNVAGELFF. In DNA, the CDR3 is TGCGCCAGCAGCTTAGGGGGCAACGTAGCCGGGGAGCTGTTTTTT.

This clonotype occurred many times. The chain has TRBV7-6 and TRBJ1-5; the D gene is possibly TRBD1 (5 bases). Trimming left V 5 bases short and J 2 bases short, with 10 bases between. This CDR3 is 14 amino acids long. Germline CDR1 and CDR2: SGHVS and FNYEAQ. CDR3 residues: CASSTRGGNQPQHF. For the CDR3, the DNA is TGTGCCAGCAGCACCCGGGGGGGCAATCAGCCCCAGCATTTT.

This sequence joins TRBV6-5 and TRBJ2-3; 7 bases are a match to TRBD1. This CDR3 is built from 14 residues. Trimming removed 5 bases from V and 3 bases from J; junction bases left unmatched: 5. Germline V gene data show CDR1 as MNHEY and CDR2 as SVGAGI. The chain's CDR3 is CASSNRGGTDTQYF. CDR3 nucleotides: TGTGCCAGCAGTAACAGGGGTGGAACAGATACGCAGTATTTT.

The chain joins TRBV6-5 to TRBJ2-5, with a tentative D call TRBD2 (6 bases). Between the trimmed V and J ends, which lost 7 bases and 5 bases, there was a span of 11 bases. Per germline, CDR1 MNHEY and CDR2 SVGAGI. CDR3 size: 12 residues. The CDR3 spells CASTSGRETQYF. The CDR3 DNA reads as TGTGCCAGCACCTCAGGGAGGGAGACCCAGTACTTC.

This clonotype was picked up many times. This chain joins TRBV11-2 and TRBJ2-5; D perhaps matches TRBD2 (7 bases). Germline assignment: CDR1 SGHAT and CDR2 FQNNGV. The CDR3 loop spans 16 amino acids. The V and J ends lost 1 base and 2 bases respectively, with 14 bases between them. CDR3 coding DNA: TGTGCCAGCAGCTTAGGGCGGGGGCTTTTTCAAGAGACCCAGTACTTC. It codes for CASSLGRGLFQETQYF. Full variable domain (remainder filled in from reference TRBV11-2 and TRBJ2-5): EAGVAQSPRYKIIEKRQSVAFWCNPISGHATLYWYQQILGQGPKLLIQFQNNGVVDDSQLPKDRFSAERLKGVDSTLKIQPAKLEDSAVYLCASSLGRGLFQETQYFGPGTRLLVL.

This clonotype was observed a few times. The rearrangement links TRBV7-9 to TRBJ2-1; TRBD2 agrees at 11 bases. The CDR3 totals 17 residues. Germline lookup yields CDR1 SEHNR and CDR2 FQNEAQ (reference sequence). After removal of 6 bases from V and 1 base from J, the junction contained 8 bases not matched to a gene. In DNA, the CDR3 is TGTGCCAGCAGTCCAGCGGGGACTAGCGGTTCCTACAATGAGCAGTTCTTC. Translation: CASSPAGTSGSYNEQFF. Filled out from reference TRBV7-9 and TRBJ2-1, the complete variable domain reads DTGVSQNPRHKITKRGQNVTFRCDPISEHNRLYWYRQTLGQGPEFLTYFQNEAQLEKSRLLSDRFSAERPKGSFSTLEIQRTEQGDSAMYLCASSPAGTSGSYNEQFFGPGTRLTVL.

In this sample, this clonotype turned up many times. The CDR3 coding sequence is TGTGCCAGCAGCTTAGAGGACAGAAGGACCTACGAGCAGTACTTC. Protein product: CASSLEDRRTYEQYF. The V gene is TRBV7-9, the J gene TRBJ2-7; possibly TRBD1 for D (6 bases). Germline CDR1 reads SEHNR; CDR2 reads FQNEAQ (reference sequence). CDR3 length equals 15 residues. With 1 base removed from V and 2 bases from J, the gap between germline ends came to 12 bases.